This T cell receptor (beta chain) was sequenced in a study of regulatory T cells in long-lasting Graves disease. Study in general: Persistent Graves' disease denoted over 5 years of antithyroid drugs plus positive TSH receptor antibodies. Study outcomes and limitations: Among the persistent patients, fewer than 3,000 public clonotypes were shared, more than the approximately 960 shared among new patients.

Trimming cost V 0 bases and J 6 bases, with 12 bases left between them. CDR1 is DFQATT and CDR2 is SNEGSKA in the germline V gene (reference sequence). The CDR3 is made up of 14 amino acids. About this clonotype itself: The antigen remains unidentified.

Building of the TCR beta libraries involved iRepertoire HTBI primers and Arm-PCR of CDR3 regions. TCRdb analysed the multiplex PCR reads with MiXCR anew, one entry per CDR3 protein. This table has 500,000 to 800,000 distinct CDR3 sequences, 25% to 30% appearing once. As to time point: persistent/refractory GD, antithyroid drugs over 5 years with positive TRAb. The TCR library was prepared using RNA isolated from PBMCs. The sequence derives from a female donor with Graves disease. This chain links TRBV20-1 with TRBJ1-5, with D maybe TRBD1 (6 bases). The input for sequencing was peripheral blood mononuclear cells (PBMCs), taken when the disease was refractory, from a patient treated with antithyroid drugs. For the CDR3, the DNA is TGCAGTGCTAGAGATCGAAGGGGGATTCAGCCCCAGCATTTT. Translating gives CSARDRRGIQPQHF.